The clone carrying this T cell receptor beta chain occurred a few times. What it recognizes is unknown. Germline V gives CDR1 LGHNA, CDR2 YSLEER. The CDR3 has 15 residues. With 0 bases removed from V and 6 bases from J, the gap between germline ends came to 15 bases. Study-level findings and limits: Tumor Tregs overlapped most with tumor, then blood, naive CD4+ cells.

From the 5' RACE reads, TCRdb called clonotypes with MiXCR, one entry per CDR3 protein. This sample carries tens of thousands of distinct CDR3 sequences, roughly 30% of them seen once, and the ten largest clones take roughly 2%. The chain has TRBV4-3 and TRBJ2-7; TRBD1 might be the D (6 bases). Input material: naive CD4+ T cells sorted from blood. This sample's subset: naive CD4+ T cells, CD4+CD45RA+CD25-. The sequence derives from a female donor with breast cancer. In DNA form, the CDR3 reads TGCGCCAGCAGCCAAGATGGGGCAGGGGCTTCCGAGCAGTACTTC. Protein: CASSQDGAGASEQYF.